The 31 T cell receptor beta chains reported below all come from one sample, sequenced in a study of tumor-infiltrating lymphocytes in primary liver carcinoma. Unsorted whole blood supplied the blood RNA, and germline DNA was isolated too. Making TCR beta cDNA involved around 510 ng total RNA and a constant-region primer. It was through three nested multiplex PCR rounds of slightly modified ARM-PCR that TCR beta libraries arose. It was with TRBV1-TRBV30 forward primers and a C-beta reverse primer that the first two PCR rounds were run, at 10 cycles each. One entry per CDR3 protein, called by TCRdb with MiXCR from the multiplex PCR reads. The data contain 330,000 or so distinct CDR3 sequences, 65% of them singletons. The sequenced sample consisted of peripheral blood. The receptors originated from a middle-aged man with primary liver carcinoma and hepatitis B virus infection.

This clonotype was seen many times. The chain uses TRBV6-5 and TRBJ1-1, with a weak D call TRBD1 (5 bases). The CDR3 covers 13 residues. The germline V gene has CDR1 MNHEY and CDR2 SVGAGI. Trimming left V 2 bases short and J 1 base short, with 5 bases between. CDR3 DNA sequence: TGTGCCAGCAGTTACGGACAGAACACTGAAGCTTTCTTT. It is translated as CASSYGQNTEAFF.

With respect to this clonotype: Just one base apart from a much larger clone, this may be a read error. The CDR3 DNA is TGCAGCGCCGGGACAGCCCACAATGAGCAGTTCTTC. This translates into CSAGTAHNEQFF. The chain couples TRBV29-1 to TRBJ2-1; the match to TRBD1 covers 7 bases. CDR1 is SQVTM and CDR2 is ANQGSEA in the germline V gene. With 7 bases clipped from V and 5 bases from J, the junction kept 5 bases outside the gene matches. The CDR3 runs to 12 residues.

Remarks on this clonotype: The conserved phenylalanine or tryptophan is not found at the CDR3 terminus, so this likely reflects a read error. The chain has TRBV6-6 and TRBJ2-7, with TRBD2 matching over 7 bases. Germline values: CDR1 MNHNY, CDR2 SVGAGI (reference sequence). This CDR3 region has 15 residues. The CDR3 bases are TGTGCCACCAGTTACTGGGGAGGGCGGGGTTACGAGCAGTACTCC. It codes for CATSYWGGRGYEQYS.

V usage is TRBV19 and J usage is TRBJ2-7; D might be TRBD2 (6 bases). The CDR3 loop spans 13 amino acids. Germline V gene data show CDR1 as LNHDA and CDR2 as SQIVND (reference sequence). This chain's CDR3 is CDSALALSYEQYF. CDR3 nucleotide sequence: TGTGACAGCGCTCTAGCGCTCTCCTACGAGCAGTACTTC. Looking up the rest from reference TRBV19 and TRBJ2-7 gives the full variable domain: DGGITQSPKYLFRKEGQNVTLSCEQNLNHDAMYWYRQDPGQGLRLIYYSQIVNDFQKGDIAEGYSVSREKKESFPLTVTSAQKNPTAFYLCDSALALSYEQYFGPGTRLTVT.

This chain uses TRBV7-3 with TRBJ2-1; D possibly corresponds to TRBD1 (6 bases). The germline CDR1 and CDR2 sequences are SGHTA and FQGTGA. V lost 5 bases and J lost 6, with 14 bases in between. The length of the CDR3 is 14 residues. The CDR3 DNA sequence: TGTGCCAGCAGCAGGGGGAGTCGATTCAATGAGCAGTTCTTC. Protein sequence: CASSRGSRFNEQFF. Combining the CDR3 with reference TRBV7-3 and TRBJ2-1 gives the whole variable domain GAGVSQTPSNKVTEKGKYVELRCDPISGHTALYWYRQSLGQGPEFLIYFQGTGAADDSGLPNDRFFAVRPEGSVSTLKIQRTERGDSAVYLCASSRGSRFNEQFFGPGTRLTVL.

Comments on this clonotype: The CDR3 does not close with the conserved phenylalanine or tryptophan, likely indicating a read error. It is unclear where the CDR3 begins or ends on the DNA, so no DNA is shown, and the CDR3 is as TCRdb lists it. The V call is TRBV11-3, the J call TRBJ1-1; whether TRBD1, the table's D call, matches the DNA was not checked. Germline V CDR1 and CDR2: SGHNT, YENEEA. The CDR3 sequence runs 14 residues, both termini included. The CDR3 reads CASSLDSSGVEASS.

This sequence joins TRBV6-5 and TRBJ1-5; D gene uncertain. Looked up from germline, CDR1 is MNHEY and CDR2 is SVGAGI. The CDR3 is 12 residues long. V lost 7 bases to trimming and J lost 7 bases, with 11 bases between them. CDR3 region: CASNGPGQPQHF. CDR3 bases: TGTGCCAGCAACGGCCCCGGGCAGCCCCAGCATTTT.

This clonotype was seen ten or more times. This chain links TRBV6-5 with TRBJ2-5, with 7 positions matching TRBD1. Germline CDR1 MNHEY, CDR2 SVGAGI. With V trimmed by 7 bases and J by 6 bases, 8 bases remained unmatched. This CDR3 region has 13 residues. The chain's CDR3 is CASNDRVFQTQYF. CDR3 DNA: TGTGCCAGCAACGACAGGGTCTTTCAGACCCAGTACTTC.

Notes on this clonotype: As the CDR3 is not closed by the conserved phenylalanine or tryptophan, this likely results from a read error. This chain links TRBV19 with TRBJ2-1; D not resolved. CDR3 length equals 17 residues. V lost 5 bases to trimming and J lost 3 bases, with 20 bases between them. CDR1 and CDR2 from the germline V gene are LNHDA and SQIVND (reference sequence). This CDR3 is CASSPLRPLGGYNEQFS. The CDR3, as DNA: TGTGCCAGTAGTCCCCTTCGCCCGTTGGGTGGCTACAATGAGCAGTTCTCC.

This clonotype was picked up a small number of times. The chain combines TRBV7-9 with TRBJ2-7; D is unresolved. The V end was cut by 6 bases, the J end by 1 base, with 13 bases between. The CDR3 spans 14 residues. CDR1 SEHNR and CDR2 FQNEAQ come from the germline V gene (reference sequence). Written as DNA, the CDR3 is TGTGCCAGCAGTCCTACTACTATGTCCTACGAGCAGTACTTC. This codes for CASSPTTMSYEQYF.

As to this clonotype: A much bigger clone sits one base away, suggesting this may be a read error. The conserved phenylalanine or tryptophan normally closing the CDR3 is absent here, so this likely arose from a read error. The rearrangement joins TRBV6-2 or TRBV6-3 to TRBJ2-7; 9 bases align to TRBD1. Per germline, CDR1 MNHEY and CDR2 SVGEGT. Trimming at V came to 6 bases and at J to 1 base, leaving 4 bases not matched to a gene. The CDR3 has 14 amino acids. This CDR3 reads CASRWTGESYEQYL. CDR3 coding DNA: TGTGCCAGCAGGTGGACAGGGGAATCCTACGAGCAGTACCTC.

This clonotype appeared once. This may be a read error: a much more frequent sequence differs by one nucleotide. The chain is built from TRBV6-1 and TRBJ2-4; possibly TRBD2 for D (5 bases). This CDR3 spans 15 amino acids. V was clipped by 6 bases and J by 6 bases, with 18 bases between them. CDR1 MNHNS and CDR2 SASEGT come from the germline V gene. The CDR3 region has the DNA TGTGCCAGCAGCAGTAGCGTGGGGAGTCGAAACATTCAGTACTTC. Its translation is CASSSSVGSRNIQYF.

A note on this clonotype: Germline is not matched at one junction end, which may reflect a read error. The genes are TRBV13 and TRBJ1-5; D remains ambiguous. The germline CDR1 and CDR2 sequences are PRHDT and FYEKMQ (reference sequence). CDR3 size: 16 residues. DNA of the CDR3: TGTGCCAGCAGCCGCGGTGGAAGGGTTACGGATCAGCCCAAGCATTTT. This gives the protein CASSRGGRVTDQPKHF. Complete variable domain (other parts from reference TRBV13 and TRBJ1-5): AAGVIQSPRHLIKEKRETATLKCYPIPRHDTVYWYQQGPGQDPQFLISFYEKMQSDKGSIPDRFSAQQFSDYHSELNMSSLELGDSALYFCASSRGGRVTDQPKHFGDGTRLSIL.

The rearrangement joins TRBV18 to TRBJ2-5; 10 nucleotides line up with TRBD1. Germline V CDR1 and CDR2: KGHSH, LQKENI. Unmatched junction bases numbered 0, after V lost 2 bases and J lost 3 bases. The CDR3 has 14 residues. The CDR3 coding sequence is TGTGCCAGCTCACCAGGGACAGGGGAAGAGACCCAGTACTTC. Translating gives CASSPGTGEETQYF.

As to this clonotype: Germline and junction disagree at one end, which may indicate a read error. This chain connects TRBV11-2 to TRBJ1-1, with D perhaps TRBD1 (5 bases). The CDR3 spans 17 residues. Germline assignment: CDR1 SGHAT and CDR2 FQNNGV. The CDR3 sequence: CTSSLDLAFGGFTEASF. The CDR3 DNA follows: TGTACCAGCAGCTTAGATCTGGCGTTCGGGGGTTTCACTGAAGCTTCCTTT.

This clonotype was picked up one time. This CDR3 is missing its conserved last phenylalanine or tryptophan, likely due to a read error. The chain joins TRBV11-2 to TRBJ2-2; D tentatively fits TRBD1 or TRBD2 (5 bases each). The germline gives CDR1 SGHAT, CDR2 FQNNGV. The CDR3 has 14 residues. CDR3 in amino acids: CASSRDGTTGELFL. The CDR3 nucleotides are TGTGCAAGCAGCAGGGACGGAACCACCGGGGAGCTGTTTTTG.

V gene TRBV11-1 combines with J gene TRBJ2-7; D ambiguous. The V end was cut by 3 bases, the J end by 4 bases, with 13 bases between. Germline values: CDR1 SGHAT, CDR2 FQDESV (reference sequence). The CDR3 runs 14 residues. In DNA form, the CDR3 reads TGTGCCAGCAGCTTGTTCCCCCCTCAATACGAGCAGTACTTC. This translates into CASSLFPPQYEQYF.

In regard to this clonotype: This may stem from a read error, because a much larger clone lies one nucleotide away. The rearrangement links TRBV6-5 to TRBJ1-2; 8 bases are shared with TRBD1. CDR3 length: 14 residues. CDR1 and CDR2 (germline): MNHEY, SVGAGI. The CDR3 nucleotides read TGTGCCAGCAGTTACGGCGACAGGGGTGGAGGCTGCACCTTC. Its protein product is CASSYGDRGGGCTF.

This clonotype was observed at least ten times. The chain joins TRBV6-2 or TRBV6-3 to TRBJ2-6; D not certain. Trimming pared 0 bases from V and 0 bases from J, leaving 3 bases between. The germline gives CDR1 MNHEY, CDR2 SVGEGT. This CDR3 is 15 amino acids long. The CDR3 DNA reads TGTGCCAGCAGTTACTCAGACTCTGGGGCCAACGTCCTGACTTTC. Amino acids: CASSYSDSGANVLTF.

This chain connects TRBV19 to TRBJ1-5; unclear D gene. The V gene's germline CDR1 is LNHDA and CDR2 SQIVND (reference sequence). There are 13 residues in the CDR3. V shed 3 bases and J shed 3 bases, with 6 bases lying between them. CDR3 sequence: CASSMRVNQPQHF. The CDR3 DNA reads TGTGCCAGTAGTATGAGGGTCAATCAGCCCCAGCATTTT.

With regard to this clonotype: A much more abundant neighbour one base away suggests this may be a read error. The CDR3 coding sequence is TGCGCCAGCCAACAGGGCCTAGAGACCCAGTACTTC. Its translation is CASQQGLETQYF. The chain links TRBV10-2 to TRBJ2-5, with TRBD1 as a possible D gene (6 bases). The V end was cut by 8 bases, the J end by 4 bases, with 11 bases between. Germline values: CDR1 WSHSY, CDR2 SAAADI. The CDR3 runs to 12 residues.

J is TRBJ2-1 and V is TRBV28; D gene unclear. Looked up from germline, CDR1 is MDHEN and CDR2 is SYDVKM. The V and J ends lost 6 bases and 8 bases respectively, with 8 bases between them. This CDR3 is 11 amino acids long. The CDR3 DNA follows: TGTGCCAGCAGGGTTTACGATGAGCAGTTCTTC. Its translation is CASRVYDEQFF.

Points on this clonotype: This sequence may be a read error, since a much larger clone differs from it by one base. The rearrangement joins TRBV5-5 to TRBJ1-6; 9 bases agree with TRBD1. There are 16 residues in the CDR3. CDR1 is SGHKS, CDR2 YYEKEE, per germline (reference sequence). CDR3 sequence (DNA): TGTGCCAGCTGCTTGAGACCTGACAGGGGGGAGTCACCCCTCCACTTT. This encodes CASCLRPDRGESPLHF.

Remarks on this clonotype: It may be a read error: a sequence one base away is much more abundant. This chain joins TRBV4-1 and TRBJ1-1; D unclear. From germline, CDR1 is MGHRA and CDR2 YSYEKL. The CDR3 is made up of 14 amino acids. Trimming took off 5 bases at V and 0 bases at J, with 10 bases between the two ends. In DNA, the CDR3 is TGCGCCAGCAGCGGACTGACCCTGAACACTGAAGCTTTCTTT. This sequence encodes CASSGLTLNTEAFF.

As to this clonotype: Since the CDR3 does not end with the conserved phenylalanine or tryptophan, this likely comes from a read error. The CDR3 DNA is TGTGCCAGCAGCTCCGGGACAGCGCTCTCCTCCTACGAGCAGTACTCC. Translation gives CASSSGTALSSYEQYS. The chain carries TRBV11-2 and TRBJ2-7; 7 bases fit TRBD1. The V and J ends lost 4 bases and 0 bases, in that order; junction bases with no gene match: 9. Germline V gives CDR1 SGHAT, CDR2 FQNNGV. There are 16 residues in the CDR3.

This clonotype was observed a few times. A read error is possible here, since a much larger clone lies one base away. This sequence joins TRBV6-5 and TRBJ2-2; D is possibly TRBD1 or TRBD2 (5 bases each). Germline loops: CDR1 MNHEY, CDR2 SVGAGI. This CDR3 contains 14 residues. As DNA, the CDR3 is TGTGCCAGCAGAATTCAGGGAAGTGCCGGGGAGCCGTTTTTT. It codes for CASRIQGSAGEPFF.

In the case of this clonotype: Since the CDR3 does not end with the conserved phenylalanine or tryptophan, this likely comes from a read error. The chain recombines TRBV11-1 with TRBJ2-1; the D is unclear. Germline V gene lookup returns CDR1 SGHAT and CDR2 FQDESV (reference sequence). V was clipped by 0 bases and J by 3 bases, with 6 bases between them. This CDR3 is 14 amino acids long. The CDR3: CASSLAIDYNEQFS. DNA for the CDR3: TGTGCCAGCAGCTTAGCGATCGACTACAATGAGCAGTTCTCC.

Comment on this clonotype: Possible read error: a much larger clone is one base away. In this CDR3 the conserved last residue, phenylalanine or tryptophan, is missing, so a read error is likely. CDR3 sequence: CASSYDGNTEAFC. Here the CDR3 DNA reads TGTGCCAGCAGTTACGACGGGAACACTGAAGCTTTCTGT. The V call is TRBV6-2 or TRBV6-3, the J call TRBJ1-1, with D unclear. V lost 2 bases and J lost 1, with 5 bases in between. This CDR3 is built from 13 residues. Germline values: CDR1 MNHEY, CDR2 SVGEGT.

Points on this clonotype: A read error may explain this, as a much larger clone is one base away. The CDR3 DNA follows: TGTGCCAGCAGTTTCGGACTAGCGGGAAAAATTGAGCAGTTCTTC. It is translated as CASSFGLAGKIEQFF. The chain links TRBV12-3 or TRBV12-4 to TRBJ2-1, with 12 bases identical to TRBD2. The trim removed 3 bases at V and 9 bases at J, leaving 6 bases unmatched. The CDR3 totals 15 residues.

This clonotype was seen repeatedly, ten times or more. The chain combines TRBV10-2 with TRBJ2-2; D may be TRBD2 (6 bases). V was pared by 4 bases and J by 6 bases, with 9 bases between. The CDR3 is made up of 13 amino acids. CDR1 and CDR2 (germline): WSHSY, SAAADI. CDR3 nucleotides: TGCGCCAGCAGTGGCGGGGCGGCCGGGGAGCTGTTTTTT. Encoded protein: CASSGGAAGELFF.

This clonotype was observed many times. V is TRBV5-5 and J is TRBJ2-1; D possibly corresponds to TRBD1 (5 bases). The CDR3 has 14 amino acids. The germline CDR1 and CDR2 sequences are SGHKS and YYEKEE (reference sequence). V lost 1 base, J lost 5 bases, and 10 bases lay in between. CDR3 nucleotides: TGTGCCAGCAGCTTGTGGCTGGGGCACAATGAGCAGTTCTTC. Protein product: CASSLWLGHNEQFF.